The 16 T cell receptor beta chains below come from one sample, sequenced in a study of beta chain features in type 1 diabetes. Study results and limitations: A moderate, significant TCRB CDR3 shortening appeared in type 1 diabetes across four CD4+ subsets.

No antigen has been identified for these receptors. Expressed TCRB transcripts were sequenced, since all the RNA that had been isolated was reverse transcribed. The assay was immunoSEQ multiplex PCR, and TCRdb's table has in-frame clones only and misses some. This table holds fewer than 25,000 clones, roughly 69% found once. Specimen: Tregs from blood. All receptors come from a man between 18 and 35 years old with type 1 diabetes.

This sequence joins TRBV30 and TRBJ2-7; a possible D gene is TRBD2 (6 bases). Looked up from germline, CDR1 is GTSNPN and CDR2 is SVGIG (reference sequence). This CDR3 region has 13 residues. V gave up 0 bases and J gave up 8 bases, with 14 bases separating them. The CDR3 DNA reads as TGTGCCTGGAGTGTCGGAGGGCCGGCCCAGCAGTACTTC. Protein: CAWSVGGPAQQYF.

This chain joins TRBV9 and TRBJ2-2; unclear D gene. The CDR3 totals 16 residues. Trimming removed 0 bases from V and 7 bases from J, with 16 bases in between. Germline CDR1 reads SGDLS; CDR2 reads YYNGEE. The DNA for the CDR3 is TGTGCCAGCAGCGTAGGGCTAGGTGGTAATAGCGGGGAGCTGTTTTTT. Its translation is CASSVGLGGNSGELFF. Using reference TRBV9 and TRBJ2-2 for the parts outside the CDR3, the full variable domain is DSGVTQTPKHLITATGQRVTLRCSPRSGDLSVYWYQQSLDQGLQFLIQYYNGEERAKGNILERFSAQQFPDLHSELNLSSLELGDSALYFCASSVGLGGNSGELFFGEGSRLTVL.

This clone has more than one count but fewer than ten. The rearrangement uses TRBV28 and TRBJ2-5; 11 positions match TRBD1. The last part of the DNA fits TRBJ2-7 better; the J call may be wrong. Germline CDR1 is MDHEN and CDR2 is SYDVKM. The CDR3 sequence is 15 residues long. The CDR3 DNA sequence: TGTGCCAGCAGTTTAACGGGACAGGGGGCCTACGAGCAGTACTTC. This encodes CASSLTGQGAYEQYF.

A few counts support this clone. This chain links TRBV18 with TRBJ1-1, with 11 bases identical to TRBD1. Germline V gene data show CDR1 as KGHSH and CDR2 as LQKENI. Trimming took 2 bases from V and 6 from J; bases not matched to a gene: 8. The CDR3 extends over 16 amino acids. The CDR3 loop is CASSPILGTGGPEAFF. For the CDR3, the DNA is TGTGCCAGCTCACCAATATTAGGGACAGGGGGACCTGAAGCTTTCTTT.

This clone was seen once. The chain joins TRBV2 to TRBJ2-7, with 7 bases identical to TRBD2. The CDR3 is 16 residues long. Per the germline V gene, CDR1 is SNHLY and CDR2 is FYNNEI. J was trimmed by 4 bases and V by 8 bases; bases with no gene match: 17. The chain's CDR3 is CASSFPASGFSYEQYF. CDR3 DNA: TGTGCCAGCTCTTTCCCGGCTAGCGGCTTTTCTTACGAGCAGTACTTC.

The CDR3 DNA reads TGTGCCAGCAGCTTAGTTCTGGGGGCGTTGTACGAGCAGTACTTC. It encodes CASSLVLGALYEQYF. The rearrangement uses TRBV11-2 and TRBJ2-7; D may be TRBD1 (6 bases). The germline V gene has CDR1 SGHAT and CDR2 FQNNGV. Trimming shortened V by 1 base and J by 4 bases, and 14 bases separated the two germline ends. The CDR3 runs 15 residues.

The chain couples TRBV11-2 to TRBJ2-3, with a tentative D call TRBD2 (6 bases). This CDR3 comprises 15 residues. Per the germline V gene, CDR1 is SGHAT and CDR2 is FQNNGV. Trimming removed 3 bases at V and 2 bases at J, with 12 bases between. The CDR3 reads CASSFGTSFTDTQYF. CDR3 coding DNA: TGTGCCAGCAGCTTCGGGACTTCTTTCACAGATACGCAGTATTTT.

The V call is TRBV6-1, the J call TRBJ1-5; the D gene is possibly TRBD1 (6 bases). The V gene's germline CDR1 is MNHNS and CDR2 SASEGT. CDR3 length: 12 residues. Trimming took 11 bases from V and 6 from J, leaving 14 bases between them. The DNA of the CDR3 is TGTGCCGTCGGGCGAGGGGGTCAGCCCCAGCATTTT. As protein: CAVGRGGQPQHF.

V usage is TRBV6-5 and J usage is TRBJ2-5; D not certain. V shed 5 bases and J shed 6 bases, with 10 bases lying between them. This CDR3 has 12 amino acids. Germline V gives CDR1 MNHEY, CDR2 SVGAGI. CDR3 protein: CASSLYVKTQYF. The CDR3, as DNA: TGTGCCAGCAGTCTCTATGTCAAGACCCAGTACTTC.

The chain is built from TRBV7-2 and TRBJ2-2; D not certain. V lost 2 bases and J 1 base, leaving 11 bases between the germline ends. CDR1 and CDR2 (germline): SGHTA, FQGNSA. CDR3 size: 16 residues. CDR3: CASSLLDLGNTGELFF. CDR3 nucleotide sequence: TGTGCCAGCAGCTTACTAGATTTGGGGAACACCGGGGAGCTGTTTTTT.

This clone has a handful of counts. This chain links TRBV27 with TRBJ2-1; 9 bases are a match to TRBD1. The V gene end was trimmed by 3 bases and the J gene end by 11 bases; junction bases not matched to a gene: 2. The germline V gene encodes CDR1 MNHEY and CDR2 SMNVEV (reference sequence). The CDR3 totals 12 residues. The CDR3 spells CASSLGQGKQFF. The CDR3 DNA sequence: TGTGCCAGCAGTTTGGGACAGGGAAAGCAGTTCTTC.

This rearrangement joins TRBV7-2 to TRBJ2-4; 8 bases line up with TRBD2. The V segment lost 0 bases and the J segment 6 bases; nucleotides outside the gene matches: 1. The CDR3 is 14 residues long. Per the germline V gene, CDR1 is SGHTA and CDR2 is FQGNSA. The CDR3 here is CASSLAAGGNIQYF. The CDR3 DNA sequence: TGTGCCAGCAGCTTAGCGGCGGGAGGAAACATTCAGTACTTC.

As regards this clone: This sample includes further DNA sequences coding for the same CDR3. V is TRBV7-2 and J is TRBJ2-7; 7 bases align to TRBD1. The germline gives CDR1 SGHTA, CDR2 FQGNSA. The CDR3 has 14 amino acids. Germline trimming cut 1 base from V and 4 bases from J; bases unmatched to any gene: 4. Here the CDR3 reads CASSLGTGLYEQYF. The DNA for the CDR3 is TGTGCCAGCAGCTTAGGGACAGGCCTATACGAGCAGTACTTC.

The chain carries TRBV4-1 and TRBJ1-1; perhaps TRBD1 as D (6 bases). V shed 1 base and J shed 0 bases, with 12 bases lying between them. CDR1 is MGHRA, CDR2 YSYEKL, per germline. The CDR3 length is 16 residues. The CDR3 sequence is CASSQAGRQVNTEAFF. CDR3 bases: TGCGCCAGCAGCCAAGCCGGCCGACAGGTGAACACTGAAGCTTTCTTT.

The CDR3 coding sequence is TGCGCCAGCAGCCAAGGACAGGGCTATAATTCACCCCTCCACTTT. As protein: CASSQGQGYNSPLHF. This sequence joins TRBV4-3 and TRBJ1-6, with 7 bases that match TRBD1. Germline V gene data show CDR1 as LGHNA and CDR2 as YSLEER. The CDR3 extends over 15 amino acids. With V trimmed by 1 base and J by 3 bases, 0 bases remained unmatched.

The genes are TRBV9 and TRBJ2-7, with TRBD1 as a possible D gene (6 bases). V gave up 0 bases and J gave up 6 bases, with 16 bases separating them. Germline V gene data show CDR1 as SGDLS and CDR2 as YYNGEE. The CDR3 contains 15 residues. CDR3 amino acids: CASSVALGAKGEQYF. In DNA, the CDR3 is TGTGCCAGCAGCGTAGCTCTGGGGGCGAAAGGCGAGCAGTACTTC.